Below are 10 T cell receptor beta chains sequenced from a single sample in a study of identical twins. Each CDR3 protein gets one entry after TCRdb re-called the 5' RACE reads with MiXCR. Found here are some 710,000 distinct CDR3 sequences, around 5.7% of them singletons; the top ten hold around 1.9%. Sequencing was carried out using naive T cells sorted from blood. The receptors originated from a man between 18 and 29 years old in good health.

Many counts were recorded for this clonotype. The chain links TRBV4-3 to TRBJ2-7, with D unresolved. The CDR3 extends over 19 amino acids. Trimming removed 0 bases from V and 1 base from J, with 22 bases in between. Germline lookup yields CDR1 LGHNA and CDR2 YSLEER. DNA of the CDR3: TGCGCCAGCAGCCAAGATAACCCGCAATATGAGAAGGATTCCTACGAGCAGTACTTC. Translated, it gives CASSQDNPQYEKDSYEQYF.

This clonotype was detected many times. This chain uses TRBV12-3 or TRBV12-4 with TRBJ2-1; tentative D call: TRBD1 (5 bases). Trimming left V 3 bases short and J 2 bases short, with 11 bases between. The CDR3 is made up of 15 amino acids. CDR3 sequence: CASSFRQPPYNEQFF. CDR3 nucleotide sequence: TGTGCCAGCAGTTTCAGACAGCCCCCCTACAATGAGCAGTTCTTC.

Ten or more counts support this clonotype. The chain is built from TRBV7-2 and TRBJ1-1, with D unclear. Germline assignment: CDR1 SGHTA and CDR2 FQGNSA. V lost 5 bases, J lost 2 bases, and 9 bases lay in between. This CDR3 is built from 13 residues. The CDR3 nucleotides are TGTGCCAGCAGCACTTCGCGCAACACTGAAGCTTTCTTT. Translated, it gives CASSTSRNTEAFF.

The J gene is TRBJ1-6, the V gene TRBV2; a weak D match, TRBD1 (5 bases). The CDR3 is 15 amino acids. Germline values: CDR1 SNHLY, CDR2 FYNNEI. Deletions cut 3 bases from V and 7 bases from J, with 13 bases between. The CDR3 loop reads CASSEEAGPNSPLHF. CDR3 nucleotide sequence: TGTGCCAGCAGTGAGGAAGCGGGGCCGAATTCACCCCTCCACTTT.

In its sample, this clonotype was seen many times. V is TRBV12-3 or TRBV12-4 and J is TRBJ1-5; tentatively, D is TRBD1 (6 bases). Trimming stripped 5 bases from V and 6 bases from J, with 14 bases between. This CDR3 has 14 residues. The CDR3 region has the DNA TGTGCCAGCAGTCATGGGACATTCGGTCAGCCCCAGCATTTT. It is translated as CASSHGTFGQPQHF.

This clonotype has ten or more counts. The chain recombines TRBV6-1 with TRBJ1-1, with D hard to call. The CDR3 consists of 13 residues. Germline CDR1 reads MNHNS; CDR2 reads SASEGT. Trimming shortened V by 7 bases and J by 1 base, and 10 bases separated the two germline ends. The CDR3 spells CASTKGRNTEAFF. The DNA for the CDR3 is TGTGCCAGCACTAAAGGACGGAACACTGAAGCTTTCTTT.

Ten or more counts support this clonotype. The CDR3 spells CASSLVKGTDTQYF. The DNA for the CDR3 is TGCGCCAGCAGCTTGGTAAAGGGCACAGATACGCAGTATTTT. The chain uses TRBV5-1 and TRBJ2-3; D is undetermined. The germline V gene encodes CDR1 SGHRS and CDR2 YFSETQ. V was shortened by 0 bases and J by 1 base, with 6 bases between the two germline ends. This CDR3 region has 14 residues.

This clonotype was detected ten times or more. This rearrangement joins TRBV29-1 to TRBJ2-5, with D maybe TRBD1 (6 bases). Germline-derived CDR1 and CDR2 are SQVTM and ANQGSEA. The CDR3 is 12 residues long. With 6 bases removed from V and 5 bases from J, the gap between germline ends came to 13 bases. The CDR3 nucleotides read TGCAGCGTGACAGGAGGAGGTGAGACCCAGTACTTC. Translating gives CSVTGGGETQYF.

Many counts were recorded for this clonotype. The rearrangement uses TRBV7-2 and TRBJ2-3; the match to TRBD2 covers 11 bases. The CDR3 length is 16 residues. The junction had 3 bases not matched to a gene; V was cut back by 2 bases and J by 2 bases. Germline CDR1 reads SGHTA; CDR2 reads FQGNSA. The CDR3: CASSLTSGSATDTQYF. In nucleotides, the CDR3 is TGTGCCAGCAGCTTAACTAGCGGGAGCGCCACAGATACGCAGTATTTT.

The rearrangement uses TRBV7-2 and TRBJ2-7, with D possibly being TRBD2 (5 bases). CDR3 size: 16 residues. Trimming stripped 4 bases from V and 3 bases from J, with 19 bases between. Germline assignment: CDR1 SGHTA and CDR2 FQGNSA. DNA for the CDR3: TGTGCCAGCAGCTCTTTCCGGGCCTCAGCGGTCTACGAGCAGTACTTC. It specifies CASSSFRASAVYEQYF.